This T cell receptor beta chain was obtained from a study of T cell responses to AZD1222 COVID-19 vaccine. Per the germline V gene, CDR1 is SNHLY and CDR2 is FYNNEI. This CDR3 has 14 amino acids. Between the trimmed V and J ends, which lost 6 bases and 2 bases, there was a span of 10 bases. Produced via immunoSEQ multiplex PCR; TCRdb's table is partial and in-frame only. The sample contains just over 90,000 clones, more than 80% of which appear only once. Overall study results and limits: White British people made up most donors, females outnumbered males, and clonal diversity was possibly underestimated. Per reports, nearly half of all spike-specific TCRs target regions that are unmutated in variants.

This clone was detected once. What it binds is not known. Second-dose intervals of approximately 4 or approximately 12 weeks were pooled. This sequence originates from an adult who received the AZD1222 COVID-19 vaccine. Sequencing was performed on peripheral blood, taken 28 days after the second AZD1222 dose. The chain couples TRBV2 to TRBJ1-4; tentatively, D is TRBD1 (6 bases). The CDR3 sequence: CASRRGQTNEKLFF. The CDR3 nucleotides read TGTGCCAGCAGACGGGGGCAGACTAATGAAAAACTGTTTTTT.